These T cell receptor beta chains were read from a single sample in a study of cytomegalovirus exposure and HLA in healthy donors. Libraries were prepared by immunoSEQ multiplex PCR; TCRdb keeps only in-frame clonotypes and omits some of them. This table lists 65,000 to 85,000 clones. The sample comprised PBMCs. The receptors here all came from a female donor in good health and CMV-seropositive. The CDR3 runs from the conserved cysteine through the conserved F or W. The D gene is left open where the match is weak.

V	J	D	CDR3
TRBV11-2	TRBJ1-1	NA	CASSFRGMLGNTEAFF
TRBV6-5	TRBJ2-7	TRBD1	CASRATGTGTYEQYF
TRBV4-1	TRBJ1-4	TRBD1	CASSQVDRGNEKLFF
TRBV28	TRBJ1-1	TRBD1	CASSLLQGGAFF
TRBV28	TRBJ2-7	TRBD1	CASSPRLGQGVYEQYF
TRBV6-4	TRBJ2-1	NA	CASSDSARGSINEQFF
TRBV5-4	TRBJ1-1	TRBD1	CASSLGGQGNTEAFF
TRBV6-5	TRBJ2-7	TRBD1	CASSYEGTAYEQYF
TRBV7-7	TRBJ2-2	NA	CASSPRQTGNTGELFF
TRBV6-1	TRBJ1-1	NA	CASSEQVAEAFF
TRBV29-1	TRBJ2-1	TRBD2	CSVERGELAGVSNEQFF
TRBV6-6	TRBJ2-1	TRBD2	CASSSRGGPYNEQFF
TRBV6-5	TRBJ2-7	NA	CASSYGADGSYEQYF
TRBV14	TRBJ1-1	TRBD1	CASSRPGTGNRNTEAFF
TRBV18	TRBJ2-3	NA	CASSPSVQGTDTQYF
TRBV6-5	TRBJ2-2	NA	CASISSNTGELFF
TRBV6-5	TRBJ1-2	TRBD1	CASSYSPPTGECTF
TRBV5-4	TRBJ2-7	NA	CASSLVGTGDSEQYF
TRBV7-9	TRBJ1-3	NA	CASMDSTYSGNTIYF
TRBV5-6	TRBJ1-2	NA	CASSSTPPKYNYGYTF